The 5 T cell receptor beta chains presented below share a single source sample, sequenced in a study of T-cell reconstitution after alpha-beta-depleted transplantation in children. Unique molecular identifiers were incorporated when the TCRbeta library was constructed. TCRdb processed the PCR reads anew with MiXCR; each CDR3 protein has one entry. The sample yields hundreds of thousands of distinct CDR3 sequences, about 11% seen once. Sample: PBMCs from the stem cell graft donor, taken from the stem cell graft. The receptors stem from a human donor who donated a stem cell graft to a child with acute lymphoblastic leukemia.

V and J are TRBV24-1 and TRBJ2-5, with D perhaps matching TRBD1 (6 bases). The V gene lost 8 bases and the J gene lost 4 bases, with 13 bases spanning the gap. Germline V gives CDR1 KGHDR, CDR2 SFDVKD. The CDR3 contains 13 residues. This CDR3 is CATTDRDIETQYF. The DNA of the CDR3 is TGTGCCACCACCGACCGGGACATAGAGACCCAGTACTTC.

Ten or more counts support this clonotype. The chain carries TRBV20-1 and TRBJ1-5; no clear D gene. Trimming shortened V by 2 bases and J by 9 bases, and 11 bases separated the two germline ends. CDR3 length: 12 amino acids. Germline CDR1 is DFQATT and CDR2 is SNEGSKA (reference sequence). CDR3 coding DNA: TGCAGTGCTAGAAGATCCCCCGGGCCCCAGCATTTT. It yields the protein CSARRSPGPQHF.

Many counts were recorded for this clonotype. V is TRBV6-5 and J is TRBJ2-7, with 10 nucleotides matching TRBD2. The V gene's germline CDR1 is MNHEY and CDR2 SVGAGI. The CDR3 is 14 amino acids. V trimming: 0 bases; J trimming: 4 bases; junction bases outside the gene matches: 0. The CDR3 reads CASSYSLAGYEQYF. In nucleotides, the CDR3 is TGTGCCAGCAGTTACTCACTAGCGGGATACGAGCAGTACTTC.

The V call is TRBV4-2, the J call TRBJ2-3; 10 bases are a match to TRBD2. With V trimmed by 4 bases and J by 2 bases, 6 bases remained unmatched. Germline CDR1 is LGHNA and CDR2 is YNFKEQ. CDR3 length: 16 residues. The CDR3 DNA is TGTGCCAGCAGCCCACAAAGCGGGGGGGCCACAGATACGCAGTATTTT. Translating gives CASSPQSGGATDTQYF.

This clonotype was recorded many times. V usage is TRBV7-9 and J usage is TRBJ2-5, with a tentative D call TRBD2 (5 bases). There are 13 residues in the CDR3. The germline V and J ends were trimmed by 8 bases and 5 bases, with 15 bases remaining between them. CDR1 and CDR2 from the germline V gene are SEHNR and FQNEAQ (reference sequence). DNA for the CDR3: TGTGCCAGCTTTACTAGAAGCCCGGAGACCCAGTACTTC. Translating it yields CASFTRSPETQYF.